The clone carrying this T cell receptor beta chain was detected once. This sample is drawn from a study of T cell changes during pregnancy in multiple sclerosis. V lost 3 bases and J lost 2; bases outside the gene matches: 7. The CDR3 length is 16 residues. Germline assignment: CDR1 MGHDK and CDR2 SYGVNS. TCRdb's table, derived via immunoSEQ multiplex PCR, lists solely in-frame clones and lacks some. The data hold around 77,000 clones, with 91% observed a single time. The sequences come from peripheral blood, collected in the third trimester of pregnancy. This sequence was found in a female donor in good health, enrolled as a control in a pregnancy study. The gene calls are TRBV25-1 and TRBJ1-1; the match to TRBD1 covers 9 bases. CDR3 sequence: CASSDPRTGVNTEAFF. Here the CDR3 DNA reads TGTGCCAGCAGTGACCCCAGGACAGGGGTCAACACTGAAGCTTTCTTT.